The TCR beta chain under discussion was sequenced for a study of T-cell reconstitution after alpha-beta-depleted transplantation in children. V lost 2 bases and J 3 bases, leaving 14 bases between the germline ends. This CDR3 region has 15 residues. The germline gives CDR1 MNHEY, CDR2 SVGAGI. This sample's TCRbeta library carried unique molecular identifier barcodes. TCRdb used MiXCR to reprocess the PCR reads, holding one entry per CDR3 protein. The table has over 150,000 distinct CDR3 sequences, 8.5% to 14% seen once. The sample consisted of PBMCs, taken before TCRalphabeta/CD19-depleted stem cell transplant. The source of this sequence is a boy aged 2 to 9 with acute myeloid leukemia, due to receive a stem cell transplant. The chain joins TRBV6-5 to TRBJ2-7; D possibly corresponds to TRBD1 (6 bases). CDR3 in amino acids: CASSYAQGSLYEQYF. In DNA, the CDR3 is TGTGCCAGCAGTTACGCTCAGGGGAGCCTCTACGAGCAGTACTTC.